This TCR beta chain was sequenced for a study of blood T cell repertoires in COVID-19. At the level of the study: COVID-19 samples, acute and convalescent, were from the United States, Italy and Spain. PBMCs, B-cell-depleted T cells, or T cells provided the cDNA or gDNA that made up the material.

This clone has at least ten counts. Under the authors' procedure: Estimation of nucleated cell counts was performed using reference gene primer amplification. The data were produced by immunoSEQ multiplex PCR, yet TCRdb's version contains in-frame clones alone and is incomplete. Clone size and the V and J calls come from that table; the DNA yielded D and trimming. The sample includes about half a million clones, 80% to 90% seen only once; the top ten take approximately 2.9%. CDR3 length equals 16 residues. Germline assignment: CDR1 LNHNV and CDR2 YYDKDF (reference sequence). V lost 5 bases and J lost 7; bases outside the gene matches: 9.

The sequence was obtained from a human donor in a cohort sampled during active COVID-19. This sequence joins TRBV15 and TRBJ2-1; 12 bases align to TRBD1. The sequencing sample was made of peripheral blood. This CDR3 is CATSATRDRGQNEQFF. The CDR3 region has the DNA TGTGCCACCAGCGCTACCCGGGACAGGGGGCAGAATGAGCAGTTCTTC.